The 18 T cell receptor beta chains reported below all come from one sample, sequenced in a study of glioma-infiltrating T cells. TCR alpha and beta CDR3 regions were amplified from RNA using iRepertoire nested multiplex PCR. TCRdb analysed the multiplex PCR reads with MiXCR anew, one entry per CDR3 protein. The sample holds a few hundred thousand distinct CDR3 sequences, less than 50% seen once. The sample was glioma tissue, nonneoplastic brain tissue, or PBMCs (not recorded which). The receptors originated from a human donor with low-grade glioma or glioblastoma, undergoing nonglioma brain surgery, or in good health (not recorded which).

This clonotype has a count of ten or more. The chain uses TRBV6-2 or TRBV6-3 and TRBJ2-5; no clear D. V lost 0 bases, J lost 5 bases, and 4 bases lay in between. CDR3 length equals 12 residues. Germline V gene data show CDR1 as MNHEY and CDR2 as SVGEGT. CDR3 DNA: TGTGCCAGCAGTTACTCGTGGGAGACCCAGTACTTC. Translated: CASSYSWETQYF.

This chain connects TRBV28 to TRBJ2-7, with D unclear. Germline CDR1 MDHEN, CDR2 SYDVKM. The V end lost 5 bases, the J end lost 5 bases, and 10 bases lay between the germline ends. The length of the CDR3 is 12 residues. The DNA for the CDR3 is TGTGCCAGCAGTCTCTATAGTCACGAGCAGTACTTC. This sequence encodes CASSLYSHEQYF.

CDR3 DNA: TGCAGCGTCGGGACCCAGACCATGAACACTGAAGCTTTCTTT. Protein sequence: CSVGTQTMNTEAFF. The V gene is TRBV29-1, the J gene TRBJ1-1; a possible D gene is TRBD1 (5 bases). The V gene's germline CDR1 is SQVTM and CDR2 ANQGSEA. V was cut by 6 bases and J by 0 bases, with 14 bases left in between. This CDR3 is built from 14 residues.

The chain has TRBV5-1 and TRBJ1-4, with TRBD1 as a possible D gene (6 bases). Trimming removed 1 base at V and 3 bases at J, with 13 bases between. Germline V gives CDR1 SGHRS, CDR2 YFSETQ. The CDR3 contains 16 residues. Here the CDR3 reads CASSLYFWTANEKLFF. CDR3 bases: TGCGCCAGCAGCTTGTATTTCTGGACAGCTAATGAAAAACTGTTTTTT.

The V and J genes are TRBV28 and TRBJ2-1, with 7 bases matching TRBD2. J gave up 8 bases and V 6 bases, and 16 bases lay outside the gene matches. The germline V gene has CDR1 MDHEN and CDR2 SYDVKM. This CDR3 region has 16 residues. This chain's CDR3 is CASSPEKGLAVDEQFF. In nucleotides, the CDR3 is TGTGCCAGCAGCCCTGAGAAGGGGCTAGCGGTGGATGAGCAGTTCTTC.

This clonotype was picked up one time. The genes are TRBV12-3 or TRBV12-4 and TRBJ1-5; D not certain. V lost 6 bases, J lost 6 bases, and 9 bases lay in between. CDR3 size: 12 residues. The CDR3 sequence is CASSLQSQPQHF. CDR3 in DNA: TGTGCCAGCAGCCTCCAGAGTCAGCCCCAGCATTTT.

This clonotype was seen only a few times. This chain joins TRBV2 and TRBJ1-1; D gene ambiguous. V was clipped by 6 bases and J by 1 base, with 12 bases between them. Germline CDR1 SNHLY, CDR2 FYNNEI. The CDR3 extends over 14 amino acids. The CDR3 DNA reads TGTGCCAGCAGCGCGAACGGGCAGAACACTGAAGCTTTCTTT. Its protein is CASSANGQNTEAFF.

The genes are TRBV7-2 and TRBJ1-6; D remains ambiguous. V lost 0 bases and J lost 9, with 6 bases in between. CDR3 length: 13 amino acids. Germline V lookup: CDR1 SGHTA, CDR2 FQGNSA. CDR3 region: CASSLAVGSPLHF. In DNA, the CDR3 is TGTGCCAGCAGCTTAGCAGTGGGTTCACCCCTCCACTTT.

This clonotype was counted between two and nine times. A much larger clonotype is one base distant, so this may be a read error. This rearrangement joins TRBV20-1 to TRBJ1-1, with D possibly being TRBD1 (6 bases). Trimming took off 2 bases at V and 5 bases at J, with 15 bases between the two ends. Germline CDR1 is DFQATT and CDR2 is SNEGSKA (reference sequence). The CDR3 has 14 amino acids. CDR3 protein: CSARKVEGETEAFF. CDR3 nucleotides: TGCAGTGCTAGAAAGGTCGAGGGGGAAACTGAAGCTTTCTTT.

This clonotype has a handful of counts. The chain combines TRBV7-9 with TRBJ2-7; D tentatively reads TRBD1 or TRBD2 (6 bases each). The germline V gene has CDR1 SEHNR and CDR2 FQNEAQ (reference sequence). The CDR3 loop spans 15 amino acids. V was cut by 4 bases and J by 0 bases, with 13 bases left in between. The CDR3 loop reads CASSSGGLASYEQYF. The DNA for the CDR3 is TGTGCCAGCAGCTCTGGGGGGCTGGCCTCCTACGAGCAGTACTTC.

This clonotype was counted only a few times. The chain is built from TRBV3-1 and TRBJ2-7; 15 bases are a match to TRBD2. J was trimmed by 4 bases and V by 3 bases; bases with no gene match: 13. The CDR3 sequence is 19 residues long. In germline, CDR1 is LGHDT, CDR2 YNNKEL (reference sequence). CDR3 region: CASSQYGLAGGPRKYEQYF. CDR3 sequence (DNA): TGTGCCAGCAGCCAGTATGGACTAGCGGGAGGGCCAAGAAAGTACGAGCAGTACTTC.

A note on this clonotype: At one boundary the junction diverges from the germline segment, which might be a read error. This chain links TRBV19 with TRBJ1-1; D unclear. Germline lookup yields CDR1 LNHDA and CDR2 SQIVND (reference sequence). CDR3 length equals 14 residues. The CDR3 coding sequence is TGTGCCAGTATCAAGACTGACATGAACACTAAAGCTTTCTTT. It yields the protein CASIKTDMNTKAFF.

The V call is TRBV7-2, the J call TRBJ2-1; D is unclear. Germline lookup yields CDR1 SGHTA and CDR2 FQGNSA. V shed 5 bases and J shed 7 bases, with 15 bases lying between them. The CDR3 spans 14 residues. CDR3 nucleotides: TGTGCCAGCAGCCCCAGACCACTAAAAAATGAGCAGTTCTTC. Its protein is CASSPRPLKNEQFF.

At least ten counts were recorded for this clonotype. The chain is built from TRBV27 and TRBJ2-3; D possibly matches TRBD1 or TRBD2 (5 bases each). The ends were cut back, 6 bases at V and 4 bases at J, with 14 bases in the middle. This CDR3 comprises 14 residues. The V gene's germline CDR1 is MNHEY and CDR2 SMNVEV (reference sequence). The CDR3 region is CASRTGTGPDTQYF. The CDR3 DNA reads as TGTGCCAGCAGGACGGGAACGGGGCCAGATACGCAGTATTTT.

Notes on this clonotype: A much larger clone lies a single base off, so this may be a read error. This chain uses TRBV4-2 with TRBJ1-1; TRBD1 is a possible D gene (6 bases). Germline CDR1 and CDR2: LGHNA and YNFKEQ. V was trimmed by 1 base and J by 8 bases, leaving 11 bases between them. The CDR3 consists of 13 residues. CDR3 DNA: TGTGCCAGCAGCCAAGGCTGGACAGTAGAAGCTTTCTTT. Its translation: CASSQGWTVEAFF.

The table lists this clonotype with a few counts. The chain uses TRBV19 and TRBJ2-1; D may correspond to TRBD1 or TRBD2 (5 bases each). Germline CDR1 reads LNHDA; CDR2 reads SQIVND (reference sequence). The V end lost 5 bases, the J end lost 4 bases, and 15 bases lay between the germline ends. The length of the CDR3 is 15 residues. The CDR3 nucleotides read TGTGCCAGTAGTGTCCGGGACCCCCTTTACAATGAGCAGTTCTTC. Amino acids: CASSVRDPLYNEQFF. The full variable domain, in which reference TRBV19 and TRBJ2-1 provide the parts outside the CDR3, is DGGITQSPKYLFRKEGQNVTLSCEQNLNHDAMYWYRQDPGQGLRLIYYSQIVNDFQKGDIAEGYSVSREKKESFPLTVTSAQKNPTAFYLCASSVRDPLYNEQFFGPGTRLTVL.

This clonotype was counted a few times. The V call is TRBV2, the J call TRBJ2-2, with 10 positions matching TRBD2. The CDR3 contains 15 residues. Germline values: CDR1 SNHLY, CDR2 FYNNEI. The trim removed 7 bases at V and 3 bases at J, leaving 5 bases unmatched. As DNA, the CDR3 is TGTGCCAGCACATGGACTAGCGGACACACCGGGGAGCTGTTTTTT. It specifies CASTWTSGHTGELFF.

V gene TRBV19 combines with J gene TRBJ1-1; 8 bases agree with TRBD1. V gave up 5 bases and J gave up 3 bases; unmatched junction bases: 11. This CDR3 has 16 amino acids. The germline V gene encodes CDR1 LNHDA and CDR2 SQIVND (reference sequence). Written as DNA, the CDR3 is TGTGCCAGTAGTCACCCCCATGGACAGGGCGACACTGAAGCTTTCTTT. Protein sequence: CASSHPHGQGDTEAFF.